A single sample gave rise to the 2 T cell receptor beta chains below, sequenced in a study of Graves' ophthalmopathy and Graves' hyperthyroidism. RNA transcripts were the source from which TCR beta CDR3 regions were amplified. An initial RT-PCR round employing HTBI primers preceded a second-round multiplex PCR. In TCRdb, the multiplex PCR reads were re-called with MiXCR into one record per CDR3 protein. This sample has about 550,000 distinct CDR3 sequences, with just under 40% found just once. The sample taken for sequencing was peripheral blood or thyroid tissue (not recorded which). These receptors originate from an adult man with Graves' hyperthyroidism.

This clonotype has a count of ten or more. As DNA, the CDR3 is TGTGCCAGCAGCCGACGGCTTGGCCCTGAAGCTTTCTTT. Amino acid sequence: CASSRRLGPEAFF. V gene TRBV6-5 combines with J gene TRBJ1-1, with D unclear. This CDR3 spans 13 amino acids. Germline V lookup: CDR1 MNHEY, CDR2 SVGAGI. V was shortened by 6 bases and J by 6 bases, with 14 bases between the two germline ends.

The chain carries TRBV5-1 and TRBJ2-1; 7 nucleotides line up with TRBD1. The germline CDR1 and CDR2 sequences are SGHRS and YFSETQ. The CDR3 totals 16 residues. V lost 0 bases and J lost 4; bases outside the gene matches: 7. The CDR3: CASSLEGGSGYNEQFF. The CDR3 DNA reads TGCGCCAGCAGCTTGGAAGGGGGCAGTGGTTACAATGAGCAGTTCTTC.